Sequencing of this TCR beta chain was carried out in a study of T-cell memory formation after mild COVID-19. Turning to the study itself: Among the donors, TCR clusters were largely specific to each donor.

This clonotype has a handful of counts. Germline V gene data show CDR1 as SQVTM and CDR2 as ANQGSEA. This CDR3 is 14 amino acids long. V lost 6 bases and J lost 1; bases outside the gene matches: 8. TCRdb reprocessed the 5' RACE reads via MiXCR and lists one record per CDR3 protein. The sample holds under 700,000 distinct CDR3 sequences, roughly 22% seen once. The sequence was obtained from an adult woman who had mild COVID-19 (a few samples of this study predate the infection). Cell type and time point are not known. The chain links TRBV29-1 to TRBJ2-5; 7 bases line up with TRBD1. The sequenced sample consisted of PBMCs or a T cell subset sorted from them (not recorded which). The CDR3 DNA follows: TGCAGCGTAGACAGGGCCCCGGGCCAAGAGACCCAGTACTTC. Protein: CSVDRAPGQETQYF.